A single sample is the source of the 15 T cell receptor beta chains below, sequenced in a study of blood T cell repertoires in COVID-19. The assay was immunoSEQ multiplex PCR, and TCRdb's table has in-frame clones only and misses some. The sample includes around 260,000 clones, roughly 85% of them seen just once. The sample was PBMCs or T cells enriched from blood (not recorded which). These receptors were obtained from a woman aged 25 to 39 who had recovered from COVID-19.

This chain uses TRBV18 with TRBJ2-2; D is perhaps TRBD1 (6 bases). The V and J ends lost 4 bases and 0 bases respectively, with 6 bases between them. This CDR3 contains 14 residues. Per germline, CDR1 KGHSH and CDR2 LQKENI. CDR3 sequence reads: CASSRDTNTGELFF. CDR3 sequence (DNA): TGTGCCAGCTCACGGGACACGAACACCGGGGAGCTGTTTTTT.

Only a few counts were recorded for this clone. The chain joins TRBV11-2 to TRBJ2-1, with D uncertain. The CDR3 spans 15 residues. The germline V and J ends were trimmed by 3 bases and 9 bases, with 18 bases remaining between them. The V gene's germline CDR1 is SGHAT and CDR2 FQNNGV. CDR3 in amino acids: CASSFAARDVREQFF. The CDR3 DNA follows: TGTGCCAGCAGCTTCGCGGCTAGAGATGTCCGTGAGCAGTTCTTC.

The chain couples TRBV10-3 to TRBJ2-7, with D possibly being TRBD2 (6 bases). This CDR3 comprises 15 residues. Germline assignment: CDR1 ENHRY and CDR2 SYGVKD. Between the trimmed V and J ends, which lost 7 bases and 2 bases, there was a span of 18 bases. The CDR3 spells CAITDRTTGAYEQYF. CDR3 coding DNA: TGTGCCATCACCGACCGGACGACGGGAGCCTACGAGCAGTACTTC.

The chain couples TRBV6-5 to TRBJ2-5; no reliable D call. Between the trimmed V and J ends, which lost 2 bases and 3 bases, there was a span of 7 bases. Germline CDR1 reads MNHEY; CDR2 reads SVGAGI. This CDR3 contains 13 residues. The CDR3, as DNA: TGTGCCAGCAGTTACGCCCAGGAAGAGACCCAGTACTTC. Translation: CASSYAQEETQYF.

CDR3: CASSLWTGNNEQFF. The DNA of the CDR3 is TGTGCCAGCAGTTTATGGACAGGGAACAATGAGCAGTTCTTC. This rearrangement joins TRBV28 to TRBJ2-1; 7 nucleotides match TRBD1. The CDR3 consists of 14 residues. V lost 0 bases and J lost 5; bases outside the gene matches: 1. Germline CDR1 MDHEN, CDR2 SYDVKM. The full variable domain, in which reference TRBV28 and TRBJ2-1 provide the parts outside the CDR3, is DVKVTQSSRYLVKRTGEKVFLECVQDMDHENMFWYRQDPGLGLRLIYFSYDVKMKEKGDIPEGYSVSREKKERFSLILESASTNQTSMYLCASSLWTGNNEQFFGPGTRLTVL.

The chain is built from TRBV30 and TRBJ1-3; D is perhaps TRBD1 (6 bases). The CDR3 consists of 19 residues. Germline V lookup: CDR1 GTSNPN, CDR2 SVGIG (reference sequence). V lost 8 bases and J lost 1, with 30 bases in between. The CDR3 protein is CASYPPTGRYVESGNTIYF. CDR3 nucleotide sequence: TGTGCCAGCTATCCACCGACAGGCCGGTACGTCGAGTCTGGAAACACCATATATTTT.

V gene TRBV9 combines with J gene TRBJ2-1; 7 nucleotides match TRBD2. The germline gives CDR1 SGDLS, CDR2 YYNGEE. V lost 4 bases and J lost 9; bases outside the gene matches: 7. This CDR3 is built from 13 residues. CDR3 DNA: TGTGCCAGCAGCACCGGGGGAGGGCTTGAGCAGTTCTTC. As protein: CASSTGGGLEQFF.

This clone was observed once. The J gene is TRBJ1-4, the V gene TRBV14, with a possible D match to TRBD1 (5 bases). The CDR3 runs to 13 residues. Trimming cost V 5 bases and J 11 bases, with 15 bases left between them. Per the germline V gene, CDR1 is SGHDN and CDR2 is FVKESK. CDR3 sequence reads: CASSVSGTDKLFF. The DNA for the CDR3 is TGTGCCAGCAGCGTCTCCGGGACTGATAAACTGTTTTTT.

V gene TRBV18 combines with J gene TRBJ1-5; TRBD1 might be the D (5 bases). Germline CDR1 is KGHSH and CDR2 is LQKENI. The CDR3 covers 14 residues. The ends were cut back, 6 bases at V and 4 bases at J, with 13 bases in the middle. The CDR3, as DNA: TGTGCCAGCTCCTCAGGGAGGGTGAATCAGCCCCAGCATTTT. Protein sequence: CASSSGRVNQPQHF.

The rearrangement links TRBV5-4 to TRBJ1-2; D perhaps matches TRBD1 (6 bases). Germline-derived CDR1 and CDR2 are SGHNT and YYREEE (reference sequence). Trimming stripped 3 bases from V and 3 bases from J, with 21 bases between. This CDR3 spans 17 amino acids. CDR3: CASSSGGGRMFYYGYTF. CDR3 nucleotide sequence: TGTGCCAGCAGCTCGGGCGGGGGGCGCATGTTTTACTATGGCTACACCTTC.

The CDR3 sequence is CASSFERAYEQYF. In DNA, the CDR3 is TGTGCCAGCAGTTTCGAGAGGGCCTACGAGCAGTACTTC. The V and J genes are TRBV12-3 or TRBV12-4 and TRBJ2-7; a possible D gene is TRBD2 (5 bases). The CDR3 runs to 13 residues. The ends were cut back, 3 bases at V and 2 bases at J, with 8 bases in the middle.

This chain uses TRBV6-5 with TRBJ1-2, with 7 bases lining up with TRBD1. The CDR3 consists of 14 residues. Unmatched junction bases numbered 7, after V lost 7 bases and J lost 2 bases. CDR1 and CDR2 (germline): MNHEY, SVGAGI. The CDR3 DNA reads TGTGCCAGCACCGACCGGGACAGAAACTATGGCTACACCTTC. This translates into CASTDRDRNYGYTF.

This CDR3 is CASSFPWTTNTGELFF. The CDR3, as DNA: TGTGCCAGCAGCTTTCCCTGGACAACGAACACCGGGGAGCTGTTTTTT. The gene calls are TRBV7-2 and TRBJ2-2; possible D gene TRBD1, 5 bases. Germline V gene lookup returns CDR1 SGHTA and CDR2 FQGNSA. The CDR3 loop spans 16 amino acids. Trimming took 3 bases from V and 0 from J, leaving 11 bases between them.

The chain has TRBV7-2 and TRBJ2-1, with TRBD1 as a possible D gene (6 bases). Trimming removed 3 bases at V and 3 bases at J, with 15 bases between. In germline, CDR1 is SGHTA, CDR2 FQGNSA. The CDR3 consists of 16 residues. The CDR3 sequence: CASSFLPDSDYNEQFF. The CDR3 region has the DNA TGTGCCAGCAGCTTTCTCCCGGACAGCGACTACAATGAGCAGTTCTTC.

The V call is TRBV11-2, the J call TRBJ2-6, with a possible D match to TRBD2 (5 bases). Trimming stripped 2 bases from V and 0 bases from J, with 14 bases between. Germline assignment: CDR1 SGHAT and CDR2 FQNNGV. This CDR3 comprises 18 residues. CDR3 residues: CASSLYVAGLSGANVLTF. In DNA, the CDR3 is TGTGCCAGCAGCTTATATGTGGCCGGACTCTCTGGGGCCAACGTCCTGACTTTC.